The 30 T cell receptor beta chains reported below all come from one sample, sequenced in a study of cytomegalovirus exposure and HLA in healthy donors. PCR was performed using 60 Vbeta and 13 Jbeta primers. Profiled with immunoSEQ multiplex PCR; TCRdb holds only in-frame clones, not every one. The repertoire holds 180,000 or so clones, with 70% to 85% as singletons. The sample taken for sequencing was PBMCs. The receptors here all came from a human donor in good health.

A word on this clone: At one boundary the junction diverges from the germline segment, which might be a read error. The chain joins TRBV7-7 to TRBJ2-5; D may be TRBD2 (5 bases). The CDR3 contains 15 residues. From germline, CDR1 is SSHAT and CDR2 FNYEAQ (reference sequence). For the CDR3, the DNA is TGTGCTAGCAGCCACGGTTTGAGCGGCCAAGAGACCCAGTACTTC. Encoded protein: CASSHGLSGQETQYF. The variable domain in full, completed from reference TRBV7-7 and TRBJ2-5, reads GAGVSQSPRYKVTKRGQDVTLRCDPISSHATLYWYQQALGQGPEFLTYFNYEAQPDKSGLPSDRFSAERPEGSISTLTIQRTEQRDSAMYRCASSHGLSGQETQYFGPGTRLLVL.

This chain links TRBV7-8 with TRBJ2-5; 14 bases align to TRBD2. Germline CDR1 and CDR2: SGHVS and FQNEAQ. CDR3 length: 16 amino acids. The junction had 6 bases not matched to a gene; V was cut back by 4 bases and J by 5 bases. The CDR3 spells CASSWRLAGGPETQYF. The CDR3 DNA reads TGTGCCAGCAGCTGGAGACTAGCGGGGGGGCCTGAGACCCAGTACTTC. The full variable domain, rest sourced from reference TRBV7-8 and TRBJ2-5, is GAGVSQSPRYKVAKRGQDVALRCDPISGHVSLFWYQQALGQGPEFLTYFQNEAQLDKSGLPSDRFFAERPEGSVSTLKIQRTQQEDSAVYLCASSWRLAGGPETQYFGPGTRLLVL.

As regards this clone: This same CDR3 is encoded by further DNA sequences in the sample. The rearrangement joins TRBV10-3 to TRBJ1-6, with D maybe TRBD1 (6 bases). Deletions cut 9 bases from V and 12 bases from J, with 24 bases between. The CDR3 covers 15 residues. Looked up from germline, CDR1 is ENHRY and CDR2 is SYGVKD. DNA for the CDR3: TGTGCCATTTCCCGGCAGGGCATCCTAGGGGGACCCCTCCACTTT. Residues: CAISRQGILGGPLHF.

This chain uses TRBV20-1 with TRBJ2-3; perhaps TRBD1 as D (5 bases). Germline V gene sequence: CDR1 DFQATT, CDR2 SNEGSKA (reference sequence). The CDR3 contains 10 residues. The V and J ends lost 3 bases and 8 bases respectively, with 6 bases between them. In DNA form, the CDR3 reads TGCAGTGCTAGGGACACTACGCAGTATTTT. It specifies CSARDTTQYF.

This chain uses TRBV5-6 with TRBJ1-6; tentative D call: TRBD1 (5 bases). The CDR3 totals 16 residues. Germline lookup yields CDR1 SGHDT and CDR2 YYEEEE. The V gene lost 4 bases and the J gene lost 4 bases, with 15 bases spanning the gap. This chain's CDR3 is CASSNEAGGYNSPLHF. CDR3 bases: TGTGCCAGCAGCAACGAGGCGGGGGGTTATAATTCACCCCTCCACTTT.

This clone was detected only a few times. CDR3 amino acids: CASSSRAGGEKLFF. For the CDR3, the DNA is TGCGCCAGCAGCTCCAGGGCAGGGGGAGAAAAACTGTTTTTT. This chain connects TRBV5-1 to TRBJ1-4; 7 bases are shared with TRBD1. The CDR3 has 14 amino acids. Trimming took 3 bases from V and 8 from J; bases not matched to a gene: 7. Germline values: CDR1 SGHRS, CDR2 YFSETQ.

The rearrangement uses TRBV7-3 and TRBJ2-1, with 7 bases matching TRBD1. The CDR3 is 16 amino acids. Germline CDR1 is SGHTA and CDR2 is FQGTGA. V was clipped by 4 bases and J by 0 bases; unmatched bases: 6. The CDR3 nucleotides read TGTGCCAGCAGCTCCCGGACAGGTAGCTCCTACAATGAGCAGTTCTTC. It codes for CASSSRTGSSYNEQFF.

The V call is TRBV5-1, the J call TRBJ2-7; weak D call: TRBD2 (6 bases). Germline V gives CDR1 SGHRS, CDR2 YFSETQ. Trimming took 3 bases from V and 2 from J, leaving 21 bases between them. CDR3 length: 17 amino acids. Written as DNA, the CDR3 is TGCGCCAGCAGCTCTCTTTCCGGGGGTGGCCAGACCTACGAGCAGTACTTC. It encodes CASSSLSGGGQTYEQYF.

The chain has TRBV14 and TRBJ2-3, with 8 bases identical to TRBD1. Germline trimming cut 1 base from V and 1 base from J; bases unmatched to any gene: 4. This CDR3 is 16 amino acids long. Germline CDR1 SGHDN, CDR2 FVKESK. CDR3 loop: CASSQVRGRGTDTQYF. The CDR3 nucleotides are TGTGCCAGCAGCCAAGTCAGGGGGCGCGGCACAGATACGCAGTATTTT.

The chain uses TRBV11-2 and TRBJ2-1, with 8 bases identical to TRBD2. This CDR3 spans 16 amino acids. V lost 6 bases, J lost 2 bases, and 9 bases stayed unmatched. Germline lookup yields CDR1 SGHAT and CDR2 FQNNGV. The CDR3 coding sequence is TGTGCCAGCAGGTTCGCTCCGGGGGGGCCCTACAATGAGCAGTTCTTC. Translated, it gives CASRFAPGGPYNEQFF.

The CDR3 loop is CASSLAGTGVVNEQFF. CDR3 DNA: TGCGCCAGCAGCTTGGCCGGGACAGGGGTCGTGAATGAGCAGTTCTTC. The genes are TRBV5-1 and TRBJ2-1; the match to TRBD1 covers 10 bases. The CDR3 is 16 residues long. Germline CDR1 and CDR2: SGHRS and YFSETQ. V trimming: 0 bases; J trimming: 7 bases; junction bases outside the gene matches: 7.

The genes are TRBV7-8 and TRBJ2-7, with 14 nucleotides matching TRBD2. CDR3 length equals 16 residues. Trimming at V came to 3 bases and at J to 2 bases, leaving 3 bases not matched to a gene. CDR1 and CDR2 (germline): SGHVS, FQNEAQ. The CDR3 protein is CASSFGTSGGTYEQYF. DNA of the CDR3: TGTGCCAGCAGCTTCGGGACTAGCGGGGGCACCTACGAGCAGTACTTC.

The chain joins TRBV4-3 to TRBJ2-3; 14 positions agree with TRBD2. V lost 0 bases to trimming and J lost 0 bases; unmatched junction nucleotides: 11. The germline gives CDR1 LGHNA, CDR2 YSLEER. The CDR3 totals 21 residues. In DNA, the CDR3 is TGCGCCAGCAGCCAAGACCCGGGACTAGCGGGGGCCCACCTTAGCACAGATACGCAGTATTTT. Translating it yields CASSQDPGLAGAHLSTDTQYF.

This clone has a handful of counts. V usage is TRBV29-1 and J usage is TRBJ2-7; 7 nucleotides line up with TRBD1. Germline V CDR1 and CDR2: SQVTM, ANQGSEA. The CDR3 has 13 amino acids. J gave up 6 bases and V 1 base, and 6 bases lay outside the gene matches. The CDR3 loop is CSVEVQGVGEQYF. DNA for the CDR3: TGCAGCGTTGAAGTGCAGGGGGTTGGCGAGCAGTACTTC.

The gene calls are TRBV5-8 and TRBJ1-1; TRBD1 agrees at 8 bases. Losses at the gene ends were 7 bases for V and 4 bases for J; bases not matched to a gene: 6. This CDR3 contains 13 residues. From germline, CDR1 is SGHTS and CDR2 YDEGEE. CDR3 loop: CASRQTGGTEAFF. As DNA, the CDR3 is TGTGCCAGCCGACAAACAGGGGGCACTGAAGCTTTCTTT.

V and J are TRBV15 and TRBJ2-3, with 8 nucleotides matching TRBD2. V lost 2 bases and J lost 1; bases outside the gene matches: 5. CDR3 length: 16 residues. CDR1 and CDR2 (germline): LNHNV, YYDKDF (reference sequence). In DNA, the CDR3 is TGTGCCACCAGCAGACCGGGGGGGCCCGGCACAGATACGCAGTATTTT. The encoded protein is CATSRPGGPGTDTQYF.

The chain links TRBV27 to TRBJ1-1; 7 positions match TRBD1. This CDR3 region has 14 residues. In germline, CDR1 is MNHEY, CDR2 SMNVEV (reference sequence). The V gene end was trimmed by 4 bases and the J gene end by 3 bases; junction bases not matched to a gene: 5. DNA for the CDR3: TGTGCCAGCAGTTCCCAGGGGGTGTACACTGAAGCTTTCTTT. Amino acids: CASSSQGVYTEAFF.

This chain connects TRBV7-8 to TRBJ1-6; D remains unclear. Germline CDR1 and CDR2: SGHVS and FQNEAQ. This CDR3 is 14 amino acids long. Between the trimmed V and J ends, which lost 5 bases and 7 bases, there was a span of 12 bases. CDR3 amino acids: CASSPRIGNSPLHF. The CDR3 region has the DNA TGTGCCAGCAGCCCGCGAATCGGGAATTCACCCCTCCACTTT.

As concerns this clone: The junction departs from germline at one end; a sequencing error may be responsible. The rearrangement uses TRBV4-3 and TRBJ2-5; 9 nucleotides line up with TRBD2. Germline V gene lookup returns CDR1 LGHNA and CDR2 YSLEER. The CDR3 runs to 17 residues. The CDR3 protein is CASSQDHSGGLQEAQYF. In DNA form, the CDR3 reads TGCGCCAGCAGCCAAGACCACAGCGGGGGGCTCCAAGAGGCCCAGTACTTC.

This clone was counted a single time. The chain carries TRBV5-1 and TRBJ2-3; 7 positions agree with TRBD2. Germline V gene lookup returns CDR1 SGHRS and CDR2 YFSETQ. V was pared by 4 bases and J by 3 bases, with 8 bases of the junction left unmatched. The length of the CDR3 is 15 residues. The CDR3 here is CASSLQRGGTDTQYF. Written as DNA, the CDR3 is TGCGCCAGCAGCCTGCAGCGGGGTGGAACAGATACGCAGTATTTT. The full variable domain, in which reference TRBV5-1 and TRBJ2-3 provide the parts outside the CDR3, is KAGVTQTPRYLIKTRGQQVTLSCSPISGHRSVSWYQQTPGQGLQFLFEYFSETQRNKGNFPGRFSGRQFSNSRSEMNVSTLELGDSALYLCASSLQRGGTDTQYFGPGTRLTVL.

The chain has TRBV7-8 and TRBJ2-7; 9 bases line up with TRBD1. V lost 5 bases to trimming and J lost 4 bases; unmatched junction nucleotides: 9. CDR1 and CDR2 (germline): SGHVS, FQNEAQ. The CDR3 is made up of 15 amino acids. The DNA for the CDR3 is TGTGCCAGCAGCCCTTCCGGGACAGGGATTTACGAGCAGTACTTC. This sequence encodes CASSPSGTGIYEQYF.

This clone showed up just a few times. This sequence joins TRBV2 and TRBJ2-1; 8 nucleotides match TRBD2. The CDR3 is made up of 14 amino acids. CDR1 SNHLY and CDR2 FYNNEI come from the germline V gene. The J segment lost 11 bases and the V segment lost 10 bases, leaving 16 bases of the junction unmatched. The CDR3 protein is CATRSGGLVSKQFF. CDR3 coding DNA: TGTGCCACCAGAAGCGGGGGACTGGTGAGTAAGCAGTTCTTC.

The chain employs TRBV5-1 and TRBJ2-7; 9 bases fit TRBD1. The J segment lost 5 bases and the V segment lost 5 bases, leaving 8 bases of the junction unmatched. Germline V gives CDR1 SGHRS, CDR2 YFSETQ. The CDR3 sequence is 14 residues long. CDR3 residues: CASSQDRGPNEQYF. The DNA for the CDR3 is TGCGCCAGCAGTCAGGACAGGGGTCCTAACGAGCAGTACTTC.

This sequence joins TRBV7-2 and TRBJ1-1, with D perhaps matching TRBD1 (5 bases). Trimming removed 4 bases at V and 11 bases at J, with 29 bases between. This CDR3 has 17 amino acids. Germline V CDR1 and CDR2: SGHTA, FQGNSA. The CDR3, as DNA: TGTGCCAGCAGCTCGACAGTAGGGGTAATACGGTACCGGCCGGCTTTCTTT. Amino acid sequence: CASSSTVGVIRYRPAFF.

This chain links TRBV4-1 with TRBJ1-4, with a weak D call TRBD1 (5 bases). This CDR3 spans 15 amino acids. Between the trimmed V and J ends, which lost 0 bases and 8 bases, there was a span of 13 bases. Germline CDR1 and CDR2: MGHRA and YSYEKL. DNA for the CDR3: TGCGCCAGCAGCCAAGAGACAGAAGAGTTCGAAAAACTGTTTTTT. Protein product: CASSQETEEFEKLFF.

The chain has TRBV6-6 and TRBJ1-5; TRBD1 matches at 9 bases. J lost 4 bases, V lost 6 bases, and 4 bases had no gene match. CDR1 MNHNY and CDR2 SVGAGI come from the germline V gene (reference sequence). The CDR3 loop spans 14 amino acids. The CDR3 nucleotides read TGTGCCAGCAGAACCGGGACAGGGAATCAGCCCCAGCATTTT. Amino acid sequence: CASRTGTGNQPQHF.

The rearrangement uses TRBV30 and TRBJ1-2; D might be TRBD1 (6 bases). The CDR3 is 14 residues long. Trimming cost V 3 bases and J 7 bases, with 18 bases left between them. Germline CDR1 GTSNPN, CDR2 SVGIG (reference sequence). The DNA for the CDR3 is TGTGCCTGGAGGGATACAGGGAGCGGGGGTGGCTACACCTTC. This sequence encodes CAWRDTGSGGGYTF.

CDR3 residues: CASSEDGTGVETQYF. For the CDR3, the DNA is TGTGCCAGCAGTGAAGACGGGACAGGGGTGGAGACCCAGTACTTC. The chain links TRBV6-1 to TRBJ2-5; 10 bases are shared with TRBD1. The CDR3 totals 15 residues. Germline V gives CDR1 MNHNS, CDR2 SASEGT. The trim removed 1 base at V and 5 bases at J, leaving 4 bases unmatched.

The genes are TRBV7-9 and TRBJ2-1; the match to TRBD1 covers 9 bases. Germline V CDR1 and CDR2: SEHNR, FQNEAQ (reference sequence). This CDR3 comprises 16 residues. V trimming: 5 bases; J trimming: 12 bases; junction bases outside the gene matches: 17. Here the CDR3 reads CASSGRQGVFLHGQFF. For the CDR3, the DNA is TGTGCCAGCAGCGGGCGACAGGGGGTTTTCCTACACGGGCAGTTCTTC.

The CDR3 DNA reads TGTGCCAGCAGCTTGGAACCAGGGGCAGATACGCAGTATTTT. Protein product: CASSLEPGADTQYF. This chain connects TRBV5-6 to TRBJ2-3; perhaps TRBD1 as D (6 bases). CDR3 length equals 14 residues. Germline V gene lookup returns CDR1 SGHDT and CDR2 YYEEEE. The V gene lost 0 bases and the J gene lost 4 bases, with 9 bases spanning the gap.